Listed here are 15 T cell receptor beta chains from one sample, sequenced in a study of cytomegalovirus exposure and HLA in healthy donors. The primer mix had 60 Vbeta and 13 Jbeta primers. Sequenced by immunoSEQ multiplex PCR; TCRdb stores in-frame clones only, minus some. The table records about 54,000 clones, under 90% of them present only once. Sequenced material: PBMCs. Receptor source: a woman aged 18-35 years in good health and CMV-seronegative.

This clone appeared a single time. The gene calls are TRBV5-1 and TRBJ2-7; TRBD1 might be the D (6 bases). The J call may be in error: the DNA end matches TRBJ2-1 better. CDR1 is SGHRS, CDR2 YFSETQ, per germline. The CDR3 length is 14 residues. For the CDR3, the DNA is TGCGCCAGCAGACCGGGACAAGCCAGTGGCGAGCAGTTCTTC. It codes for CASRPGQASGEQFF.

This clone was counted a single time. The CDR3 sequence: CASRLTGKQETQYF. Written as DNA, the CDR3 is TGTGCCAGTAGGCTGACAGGAAAACAAGAGACCCAGTACTTC. V and J are TRBV19 and TRBJ2-5, with D tentatively TRBD1 (6 bases). The CDR3 runs 14 residues. The V gene's germline CDR1 is LNHDA and CDR2 SQIVND (reference sequence). The V gene lost 6 bases and the J gene lost 2 bases, with 13 bases spanning the gap. Full variable domain (outside the CDR3, taken from reference TRBV19 and TRBJ2-5): DGGITQSPKYLFRKEGQNVTLSCEQNLNHDAMYWYRQDPGQGLRLIYYSQIVNDFQKGDIAEGYSVSREKKESFPLTVTSAQKNPTAFYLCASRLTGKQETQYFGPGTRLLVL.

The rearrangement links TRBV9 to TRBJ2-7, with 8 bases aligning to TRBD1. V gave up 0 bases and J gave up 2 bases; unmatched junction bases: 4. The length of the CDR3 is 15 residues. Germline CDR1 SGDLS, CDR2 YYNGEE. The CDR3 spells CASSVGTGLPYEQYF. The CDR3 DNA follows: TGTGCCAGCAGCGTAGGGACAGGGCTTCCCTACGAGCAGTACTTC.

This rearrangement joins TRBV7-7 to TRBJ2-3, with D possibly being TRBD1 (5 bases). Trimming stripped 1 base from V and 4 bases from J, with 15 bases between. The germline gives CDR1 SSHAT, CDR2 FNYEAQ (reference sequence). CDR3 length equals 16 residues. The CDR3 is CASSLGMQGMSDTQYF. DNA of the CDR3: TGTGCCAGCAGCTTAGGAATGCAGGGAATGTCAGATACGCAGTATTTT.

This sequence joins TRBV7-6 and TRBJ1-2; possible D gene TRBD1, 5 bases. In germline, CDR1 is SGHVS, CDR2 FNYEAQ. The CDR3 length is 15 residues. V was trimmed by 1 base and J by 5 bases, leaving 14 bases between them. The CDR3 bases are TGTGCCAGCAGCTTAGGGGGGGGTTCCTCTTATGGCTACACCTTC. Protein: CASSLGGGSSYGYTF.

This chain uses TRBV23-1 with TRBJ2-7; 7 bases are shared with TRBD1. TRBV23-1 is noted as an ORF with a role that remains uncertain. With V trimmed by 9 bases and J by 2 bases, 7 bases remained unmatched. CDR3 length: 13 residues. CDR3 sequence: CARRTGWPYEQYF. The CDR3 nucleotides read TGCGCCAGGAGGACAGGATGGCCCTACGAGCAGTACTTC.

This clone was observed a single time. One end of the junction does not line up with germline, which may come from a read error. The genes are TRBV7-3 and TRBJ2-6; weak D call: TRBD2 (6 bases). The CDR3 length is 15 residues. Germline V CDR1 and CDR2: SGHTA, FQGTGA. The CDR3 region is CASSSGGTGANGLTF. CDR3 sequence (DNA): TGTGCCAGCAGCTCCGGGGGAACTGGGGCCAACGGCCTGACTTTC.

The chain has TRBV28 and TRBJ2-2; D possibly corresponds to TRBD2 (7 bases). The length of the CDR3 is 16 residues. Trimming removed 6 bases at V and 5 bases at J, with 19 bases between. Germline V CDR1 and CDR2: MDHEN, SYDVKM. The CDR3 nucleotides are TGTGCCAGCAGCTACCCCCGGGGGGCAGGGACCGGGGAGCTGTTTTTT. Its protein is CASSYPRGAGTGELFF.

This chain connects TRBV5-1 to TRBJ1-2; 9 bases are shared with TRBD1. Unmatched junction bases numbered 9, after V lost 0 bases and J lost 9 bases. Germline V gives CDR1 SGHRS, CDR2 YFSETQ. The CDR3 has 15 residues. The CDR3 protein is CASSLGGTGSSRYTF. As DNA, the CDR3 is TGCGCCAGCAGCTTGGGGGGGACAGGGTCTTCCCGCTACACCTTC.

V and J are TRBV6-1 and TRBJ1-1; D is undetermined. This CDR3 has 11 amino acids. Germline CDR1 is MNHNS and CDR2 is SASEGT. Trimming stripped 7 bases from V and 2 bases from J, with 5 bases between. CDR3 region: CASMRNTEAFF. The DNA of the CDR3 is TGTGCCAGCATGCGCAACACTGAAGCTTTCTTT.

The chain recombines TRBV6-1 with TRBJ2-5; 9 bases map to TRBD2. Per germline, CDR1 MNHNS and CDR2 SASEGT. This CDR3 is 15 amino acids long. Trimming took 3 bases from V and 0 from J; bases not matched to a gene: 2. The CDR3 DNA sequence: TGTGCCAGCAGTGACCTAGCGGGGCACCAAGAGACCCAGTACTTC. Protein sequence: CASSDLAGHQETQYF.

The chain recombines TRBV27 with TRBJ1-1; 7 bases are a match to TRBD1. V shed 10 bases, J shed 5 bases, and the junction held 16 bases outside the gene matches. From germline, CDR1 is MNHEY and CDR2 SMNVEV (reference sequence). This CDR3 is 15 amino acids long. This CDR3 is CATQPNSGGSTEAFF. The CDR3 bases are TGTGCCACCCAACCAAATTCAGGGGGAAGTACTGAAGCTTTCTTT.

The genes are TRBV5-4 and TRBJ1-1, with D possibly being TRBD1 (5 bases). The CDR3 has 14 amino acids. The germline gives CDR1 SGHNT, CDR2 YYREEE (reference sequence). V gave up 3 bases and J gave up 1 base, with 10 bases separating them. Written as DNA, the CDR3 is TGTGCCAGCAGCTCCGGACAAACGAACACTGAAGCTTTCTTT. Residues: CASSSGQTNTEAFF.

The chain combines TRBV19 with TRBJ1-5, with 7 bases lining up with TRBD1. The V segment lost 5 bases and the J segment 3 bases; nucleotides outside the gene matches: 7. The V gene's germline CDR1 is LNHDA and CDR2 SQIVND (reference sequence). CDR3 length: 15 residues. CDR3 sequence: CASSRDREPNQPQHF. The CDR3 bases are TGTGCCAGTAGTCGAGACAGGGAGCCCAATCAGCCCCAGCATTTT.

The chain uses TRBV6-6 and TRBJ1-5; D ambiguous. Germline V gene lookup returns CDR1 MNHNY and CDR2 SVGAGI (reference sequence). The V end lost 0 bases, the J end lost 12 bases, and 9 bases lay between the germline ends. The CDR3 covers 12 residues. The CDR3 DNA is TGTGCCAGCAGTTACTCGGCAGGTTACCAGCATTTT. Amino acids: CASSYSAGYQHF.